One and the same sample provided the 17 T cell receptor beta chains below, sequenced in a study of CD8 T cells in ankylosing spondylitis. Each CDR3 protein gets one entry after TCRdb re-called the 5' RACE reads with MiXCR. The table shows about 200,000 distinct CDR3 sequences, with approximately 24% occurring only once. The sequenced sample consisted of blood, either unsorted or a sorted T cell fraction (not recorded which). The receptor set was obtained from a male donor with ankylosing spondylitis or in good health (not recorded which).

This clonotype showed up many times. This chain connects TRBV3-1 to TRBJ1-1; perhaps TRBD1 as D (6 bases). The V and J ends lost 4 bases and 4 bases respectively, with 10 bases between them. This CDR3 is 13 amino acids long. The germline CDR1 and CDR2 sequences are LGHDT and YNNKEL (reference sequence). CDR3 amino acids: CASSRQGSTEAFF. The CDR3 coding sequence is TGTGCCAGCAGCCGGCAGGGGAGCACTGAAGCTTTCTTT.

This clonotype has only a few counts. The chain has TRBV7-2 and TRBJ2-1; TRBD2 is a possible D gene (5 bases). The V and J ends lost 4 bases and 8 bases respectively, with 12 bases between them. CDR1 is SGHTA, CDR2 FQGNSA, per germline. The CDR3 is 13 amino acids. Written as DNA, the CDR3 is TGTGCCAGCAGCTCCGGACTGAGGGATGAGCAGTTCTTC. It codes for CASSSGLRDEQFF.

The chain combines TRBV3-1 with TRBJ1-2; a possible D gene is TRBD1 (6 bases). V was shortened by 10 bases and J by 10 bases, with 19 bases between the two germline ends. Looked up from germline, CDR1 is LGHDT and CDR2 is YNNKEL (reference sequence). CDR3 length: 12 residues. The CDR3 here is CATATGGYNYTF. Here the CDR3 DNA reads TGTGCCACCGCGACAGGCGGCTATAACTACACCTTC. Full variable domain (remainder filled in from reference TRBV3-1 and TRBJ1-2): DTAVSQTPKYLVTQMGNDKSIKCEQNLGHDTMYWYKQDSKKFLKIMFSYNNKELIINETVPNRFSPKSPDKAHLNLHINSLELGDSAVYFCATATGGYNYTFGSGTRLTVV.

This clonotype was seen many times. The chain recombines TRBV6-1 with TRBJ1-5, with D possibly TRBD1 on 6 matching bases. CDR1 and CDR2 from the germline V gene are MNHNS and SASEGT. The CDR3 sequence is 13 residues long. Trimming pared 6 bases from V and 7 bases from J, leaving 13 bases between. CDR3 residues: CASRLRGEQPQHF. CDR3 bases: TGTGCCAGCAGACTCAGGGGAGAACAGCCCCAGCATTTT.

Ten or more counts support this clonotype. Relative to the germline gene, one junction end is altered; a read error may explain this. The V and J genes are TRBV7-7 and TRBJ2-3; 10 bases are shared with TRBD2. CDR1 and CDR2 (germline): SSHAT, FNYEAQ (reference sequence). The CDR3 spans 15 residues. CDR3 DNA: TGTGCTAGCAGCCCCGGACTAGCGGTCACAGATACGCAGTATTTT. Its translation: CASSPGLAVTDTQYF.

This clonotype was seen only a few times. The J gene is TRBJ1-1, the V gene TRBV5-1; D is possibly TRBD1 (5 bases). Germline values: CDR1 SGHRS, CDR2 YFSETQ. V gave up 3 bases and J gave up 5 bases, with 11 bases separating them. The CDR3 is made up of 13 amino acids. The CDR3 reads CASSYLGETEAFF. The CDR3 DNA sequence: TGCGCCAGCAGCTACCTGGGGGAAACTGAAGCTTTCTTT. Complete variable domain (other parts from reference TRBV5-1 and TRBJ1-1): KAGVTQTPRYLIKTRGQQVTLSCSPISGHRSVSWYQQTPGQGLQFLFEYFSETQRNKGNFPGRFSGRQFSNSRSEMNVSTLELGDSALYLCASSYLGETEAFFGQGTRLTVV.

This clonotype appeared many times. The chain carries TRBV30 and TRBJ1-1, with a tentative D call TRBD1 (5 bases). Trimming shortened V by 0 bases and J by 3 bases, and 11 bases separated the two germline ends. The CDR3 is 14 residues long. Germline V gene data show CDR1 as GTSNPN and CDR2 as SVGIG (reference sequence). In DNA form, the CDR3 reads TGTGCCTGGAGTGTACGCAGGGTCGACACTGAAGCTTTCTTT. As protein: CAWSVRRVDTEAFF.

Comment on this clonotype: One end of the junction does not line up with germline, which may come from a read error. This chain uses TRBV5-1 with TRBJ2-7, with 10 bases that match TRBD1. This CDR3 spans 14 amino acids. Looked up from germline, CDR1 is SGHRS and CDR2 is YFSETQ. The CDR3 bases are TGCGCCAGCAGCTCGGGGGACAGGGGAAACGAGCAGTCCTTC. Translating gives CASSSGDRGNEQSF. Together with reference TRBV5-1 and TRBJ2-7, the CDR3 gives the full variable domain: KAGVTQTPRYLIKTRGQQVTLSCSPISGHRSVSWYQQTPGQGLQFLFEYFSETQRNKGNFPGRFSGRQFSNSRSEMNVSTLELGDSALYLCASSSGDRGNEQSFGPGTRLTVT.

This clonotype came up many times. The chain combines TRBV10-3 with TRBJ1-5; TRBD1 aligns across 7 bases. In germline, CDR1 is ENHRY, CDR2 SYGVKD. The CDR3 covers 15 residues. Unmatched junction bases numbered 5, after V lost 3 bases and J lost 3 bases. DNA for the CDR3: TGTGCCATCAGTGAAGGGACAGTCCTCAATCAGCCCCAGCATTTT. Translated: CAISEGTVLNQPQHF.

The rearrangement links TRBV10-3 to TRBJ2-3; D call uncertain. Trimming took 5 bases from V and 4 from J, leaving 4 bases between them. The V gene's germline CDR1 is ENHRY and CDR2 SYGVKD. The CDR3 has 11 amino acids. The CDR3 DNA sequence: TGTGCCATCAGTAATTCAGATACGCAGTATTTT. As protein: CAISNSDTQYF.

This clonotype was detected a few times. The chain is built from TRBV14 and TRBJ2-2; 11 bases match TRBD2. V was clipped by 2 bases and J by 4 bases; unmatched bases: 21. CDR1 and CDR2 from the germline V gene are SGHDN and FVKESK. The CDR3 is made up of 22 amino acids. Written as DNA, the CDR3 is TGTGCCAGCAGCCAAATCGCGGAACCTAGCGGGAGGCTAACATCGAGCACCGGGGAGCTGTTTTTT. The encoded protein is CASSQIAEPSGRLTSSTGELFF.

This clonotype was picked up many times. The CDR3 nucleotides are TGCGCCAGCAGCGCACAGTGGGATACGCAGTATTTT. It is translated as CASSAQWDTQYF. This sequence joins TRBV5-1 and TRBJ2-3; D not resolved. The CDR3 length is 12 residues. Deletions cut 4 bases from V and 6 bases from J, with 9 bases between. The V gene's germline CDR1 is SGHRS and CDR2 YFSETQ.

The V and J genes are TRBV20-1 and TRBJ1-2; the D gene is possibly TRBD1 (5 bases). Germline assignment: CDR1 DFQATT and CDR2 SNEGSKA (reference sequence). The CDR3 runs to 11 residues. Trimming removed 6 bases from V and 6 bases from J, with 11 bases in between. CDR3 residues: CSAGTVDGYTF. Here the CDR3 DNA reads TGCAGTGCAGGGACTGTTGATGGCTACACCTTC.

This clonotype occurred many times. The CDR3 sequence is CASSQTTSGYNEQFF. CDR3 nucleotides: TGCGCCAGCAGCCAAACTACTAGCGGCTACAATGAGCAGTTCTTC. The chain joins TRBV4-1 to TRBJ2-1; TRBD2 matches 8 bases. V lost 2 bases, J lost 3 bases, and 3 bases stayed unmatched. The length of the CDR3 is 15 residues. Germline loops: CDR1 MGHRA, CDR2 YSYEKL.

The gene calls are TRBV18 and TRBJ2-3; possibly TRBD1 or TRBD2 for D (5 bases each). Germline V CDR1 and CDR2: KGHSH, LQKENI. This CDR3 is built from 14 residues. V gave up 2 bases and J gave up 5 bases, with 11 bases separating them. In nucleotides, the CDR3 is TGTGCCAGCTCACCATCTAGGGGAGTAGATACGCAGTATTTT. Its translation is CASSPSRGVDTQYF. The whole variable domain, filled in from reference TRBV18 and TRBJ2-3, reads NAGVMQNPRHLVRRRGQEARLRCSPMKGHSHVYWYRQLPEEGLKFMVYLQKENIIDESGMPKERFSAEFPKEGPSILRIQQVVRGDSAAYFCASSPSRGVDTQYFGPGTRLTVL.

In this sample, this clonotype turned up many times. This chain joins TRBV7-2 and TRBJ1-5; D not certain. The V and J ends lost 5 bases and 0 bases respectively, with 11 bases between them. Per germline, CDR1 SGHTA and CDR2 FQGNSA. This CDR3 has 15 residues. The CDR3 nucleotides read TGTGCCAGCAGCCCTGAGGCATATAGCAATCAGCCCCAGCATTTT. Translated: CASSPEAYSNQPQHF.

There are many counts of this clonotype. The gene calls are TRBV15 and TRBJ1-5; 7 positions agree with TRBD1. Trimming at V came to 3 bases and at J to 1 base, leaving 0 bases not matched to a gene. This CDR3 is built from 14 residues. Germline lookup yields CDR1 LNHNV and CDR2 YYDKDF (reference sequence). The CDR3 DNA follows: TGTGCCACCAGCAGGACAGGGAGCAATCAGCCCCAGCATTTT. Translation: CATSRTGSNQPQHF.